Listed below are T cell receptor beta chains from one sample, sequenced in a study of blood T cell repertoires in COVID-19. Sequencing used immunoSEQ multiplex PCR; TCRdb keeps in-frame clones, though not all of them. The table shows roughly 260,000 clones, with 88% occurring only once. The sequencing sample was made of peripheral blood. These receptors were obtained from a man aged 60-69 years who had recovered from COVID-19. Each CDR3 is given with its conserved first and last residue. Each record gives: D gene, V gene, J gene, clone size, CDR3 protein. The D gene is left open where the match is weak. A row's size may be missing; if present it is once, few, many or a size class.

.	TRBV2	TRBJ1-5	.	CASRLQGNGNQPQHF
.	TRBV5-1	TRBJ1-6	.	CASSLATLRGGNSPLHF
TRBD1	TRBV19	TRBJ1-2	.	CASIGQGRYGYTF
TRBD1	TRBV2	TRBJ1-6	.	CASNIRQGNSPLHF
TRBD1	TRBV7-3	TRBJ1-1	few	CASSQRQGKAFF
.	TRBV9	TRBJ2-6	.	CASSVRTSGANVLTF
TRBD1	TRBV4-1	TRBJ1-2	.	CASSQDFGQGFGGYTF
TRBD2	TRBV7-2	TRBJ2-2	.	CASSKGLDYTGELFF
.	TRBV5-1	TRBJ1-5	few	CASSLAGSQPQHF
TRBD2	TRBV27	TRBJ2-1	.	CASTSNTVGGGPYNEQFF
TRBD1	TRBV5-1	TRBJ2-1	.	CASSRWTGAGSYNEQFF
.	TRBV6-5	TRBJ2-7	.	CASSQGNTYEQYF
TRBD1	TRBV7-2	TRBJ2-5	.	CASSSLGTGGRETQYF
TRBD2	TRBV9	TRBJ2-7	.	CASSPERGDFTYEQYF
.	TRBV19	TRBJ1-1	.	CASSTPGYTEAFF
.	TRBV5-5	TRBJ2-1	.	CASSFQGRDVNEQFF
.	TRBV30	TRBJ2-2	.	CAWSNRGYTGELFF
TRBD1	TRBV6-6	TRBJ2-7	.	CASSFSDRAYF
TRBD1	TRBV19	TRBJ2-1	.	CASSIDSGGPSNEQFF
.	TRBV2	TRBJ1-1	.	CASRPGRVLNTEAFF
TRBD1	TRBV19	TRBJ1-5	.	CASSIDRGTGYNQPQHF
TRBD1	TRBV27	TRBJ2-5	.	CASSLRFTGGNKTQYF
TRBD1	TRBV3-1/TRBV3-2	TRBJ2-7	.	CASTTQGSYEQYF
TRBD2	TRBV11-2	TRBJ2-2	.	CASSSLWPRGTNTGELFF
TRBD1	TRBV3-1/TRBV3-2	TRBJ2-2	few	CASSHGQGGELFF
TRBD2	TRBV10-1	TRBJ2-7	.	CASSELGGGDIYEQYF
.	TRBV11-2	TRBJ1-1	few	CASSEGSRYRVMNTEAFF
TRBD1	TRBV5-1	TRBJ2-7	.	CASSISGGSYEQYF
.	TRBV5-1	TRBJ1-4	.	CASSSGTDNNEKLFF
TRBD1	TRBV24-1	TRBJ1-5	.	CATSDAPTGGEGNQPQHF
.	TRBV3-1/TRBV3-2	TRBJ2-4	once	CASSQELLAGKNIQYF
.	TRBV5-1	TRBJ2-1	.	CASSVEGFYNEQFF
.	TRBV3-1/TRBV3-2	TRBJ1-2	.	CASSLGVHYTF
.	TRBV21-1	TRBJ1-5	.	CARHERNSNQPQHF
.	TRBV3-1/TRBV3-2	TRBJ1-3	.	CASSQVPGLGGNTIYF
.	TRBV5-6	TRBJ1-1	.	CASSALDFNTEAFF
TRBD1	TRBV24-1	TRBJ2-3	.	CATGTETDTQYF
.	TRBV5-1	TRBJ1-3	once	CASSPWGGSGNTIYF
TRBD1	TRBV6-6	TRBJ2-3	.	CASSKGQETDTQYF
.	TRBV7-2	TRBJ2-3	.	CASSRTASSTDTQYF
.	TRBV6-1	TRBJ2-7	.	CASSALRGMKPYEQYF
TRBD1	TRBV4-1	TRBJ1-4	.	CASSQGQGGTNEKLFF
.	TRBV4-2	TRBJ1-2	.	CASSPAGQGLVRYGYTF
.	TRBV5-6	TRBJ2-1	once	CASRLQGFANNEQFF
TRBD2	TRBV5-4	TRBJ2-2	few	CASSLGGAGANTGELFF
TRBD1	TRBV13	TRBJ1-6	.	CASSPTGQGADSPLHF
TRBD1	TRBV7-2	TRBJ1-5	.	CASSLGTGTNQPQHF
.	TRBV7-9	TRBJ2-3	.	CASRLAGGNTDTQYF
.	TRBV7-9	TRBJ1-1	.	CASSFRTEGHTEAFF
TRBD2	TRBV7-2	TRBJ2-5	once	CASSPAGLAGSETQYF
TRBD1	TRBV18	TRBJ1-1	.	CASSPADRDEAFF
.	TRBV5-1	TRBJ2-1	once	CASSLDLDLGEQFF
.	TRBV4-1	TRBJ1-5	.	CASSPSAGFADQPQHF
.	TRBV6-4	TRBJ2-1	.	CASSARDFNEQFF
TRBD2	TRBV13	TRBJ2-5	.	CASSLIASGGAQRLTQYF
TRBD2	TRBV28	TRBJ2-1	.	CATSNSGGPYREQFF
.	TRBV15	TRBJ2-7	few	CATSRSGTTPYEQYF
.	TRBV11-2	TRBJ2-1	.	CASSLLLDRYEQFF
TRBD1	TRBV5-6	TRBJ1-1	many	CASSSYRGRLVNTEAFF